Below are 21 T cell receptor beta chains sequenced from a single sample in a study of spatial heterogeneity in lung cancer. Sample time point: blood at routine non-recurrence follow-up after resection. Each CDR3 protein is one row after TCRdb ran MiXCR on the 5' RACE reads. This sample has 20,000 or so distinct CDR3 sequences, with about 9% found just once. This specimen was PBMCs, taken at follow-up. The receptors originated from a female donor with early-stage non-small cell lung cancer.

This clonotype was counted at least ten times. The rearrangement links TRBV12-3 or TRBV12-4 to TRBJ1-5; D is possibly TRBD1 (6 bases). V was clipped by 5 bases and J by 1 base, with 18 bases between them. The CDR3 extends over 17 amino acids. This chain's CDR3 is CASSLHRGGISNQPQHF. The CDR3, as DNA: TGTGCCAGCAGTCTCCATCGGGGGGGCATCAGCAATCAGCCCCAGCATTTT.

This clonotype was seen many times. The chain has TRBV10-2 and TRBJ2-3, with D perhaps TRBD1 (5 bases). This CDR3 contains 16 residues. The germline CDR1 and CDR2 sequences are WSHSY and SAAADI. The ends were cut back, 2 bases at V and 0 bases at J, with 12 bases in the middle. The CDR3 sequence: CASSELDSSSTDTQYF. CDR3 DNA sequence: TGCGCCAGCAGTGAGCTTGACAGTTCTAGCACAGATACGCAGTATTTT.

V and J are TRBV6-5 and TRBJ1-4; D may be TRBD1 (5 bases). Trimming removed 1 base from V and 7 bases from J, with 16 bases in between. The CDR3 is 16 amino acids. Per germline, CDR1 MNHEY and CDR2 SVGAGI. In DNA form, the CDR3 reads TGTGCCAGCAGTTACTTACCCGGGACCCGACCTGAAAAACTGTTTTTT. Protein: CASSYLPGTRPEKLFF.

This clonotype was counted at least ten times. This rearrangement joins TRBV7-2 to TRBJ1-2; possible D gene TRBD1, 5 bases. Trimming removed 1 base at V and 5 bases at J, with 11 bases between. CDR1 is SGHTA and CDR2 is FQGNSA in the germline V gene. The CDR3 is 14 amino acids. The CDR3 here is CASSLERGKYGYTF. In DNA form, the CDR3 reads TGTGCCAGCAGCTTAGAACGGGGGAAATATGGCTACACCTTC.

This clonotype was found many times. The chain joins TRBV12-3 or TRBV12-4 to TRBJ2-7, with D uncertain. V gave up 4 bases and J gave up 3 bases, with 4 bases separating them. The length of the CDR3 is 11 residues. Written as DNA, the CDR3 is TGTGCCAGCAGTTCGGACTACGAGCAGTACTTC. Translation gives CASSSDYEQYF.

The table lists this clonotype with many counts. This chain joins TRBV29-1 and TRBJ2-3, with 8 bases matching TRBD1. In germline, CDR1 is SQVTM, CDR2 ANQGSEA. Germline trimming cut 6 bases from V and 2 bases from J; bases unmatched to any gene: 7. This CDR3 has 14 residues. DNA of the CDR3: TGCAGCGTGGCGGACAGGGCAAACACAGATACGCAGTATTTT. Protein: CSVADRANTDTQYF.

This clonotype was seen a few times. V and J are TRBV6-6 and TRBJ2-7; TRBD1 aligns across 10 bases. The CDR3 totals 14 residues. After removal of 5 bases from V and 2 bases from J, the junction contained 3 bases not matched to a gene. Germline values: CDR1 MNHNY, CDR2 SVGAGI (reference sequence). The CDR3 region has the DNA TGTGCCAGCAGTATCGGACAGGGGGCCTACGAGCAGTACTTC. It is translated as CASSIGQGAYEQYF.

The sample holds a few counts of this clonotype. This chain connects TRBV6-1 to TRBJ2-3; D is perhaps TRBD1 (5 bases). There are 14 residues in the CDR3. The V end lost 1 base, the J end lost 8 bases, and 13 bases lay between the germline ends. Per the germline V gene, CDR1 is MNHNS and CDR2 is SASEGT. CDR3: CASSEVRGSGTQYF. CDR3 sequence (DNA): TGTGCCAGCAGTGAAGTTAGGGGAAGTGGTACGCAGTATTTT.

This clonotype has at least ten counts. CDR3 amino acids: CASSIHGGGEQYF. DNA of the CDR3: TGTGCCAGCAGTATCCATGGAGGTGGCGAGCAGTACTTC. The V call is TRBV6-1, the J call TRBJ2-7; a possible D gene is TRBD2 (5 bases). V lost 5 bases and J lost 6, with 14 bases in between. The CDR3 contains 13 residues. Germline V CDR1 and CDR2: MNHNS, SASEGT.

This clonotype was observed at least ten times. The V gene is TRBV5-4, the J gene TRBJ1-4; D may be TRBD1 (6 bases). The CDR3 has 14 amino acids. CDR1 and CDR2 (germline): SGHNT, YYREEE (reference sequence). V lost 0 bases, J lost 6 bases, and 9 bases lay in between. CDR3 sequence: CASSLGGRDEKLFF. For the CDR3, the DNA is TGTGCCAGCAGCTTGGGGGGGCGAGATGAAAAACTGTTTTTT.

Many counts were recorded for this clonotype. J is TRBJ1-6 and V is TRBV7-2, with 8 bases aligning to TRBD1. Germline loops: CDR1 SGHTA, CDR2 FQGNSA. With V trimmed by 5 bases and J by 3 bases, 6 bases remained unmatched. This CDR3 region has 16 residues. The CDR3: CASSRRGTGYNSPLHF. The CDR3 region has the DNA TGTGCCAGCAGCCGGCGCGGGACAGGCTATAATTCACCCCTCCACTTT.

This rearrangement joins TRBV7-9 to TRBJ2-7; no firm D call. The CDR3 contains 14 residues. Deletions cut 5 bases from V and 0 bases from J, with 11 bases between. Germline V gene lookup returns CDR1 SEHNR and CDR2 FQNEAQ (reference sequence). The CDR3 reads CASSPSQVSYEQYF. The CDR3 DNA reads as TGTGCCAGCAGCCCCTCCCAGGTCTCCTACGAGCAGTACTTC.

This clonotype was seen ten or more times. The chain couples TRBV3-1 to TRBJ2-7; TRBD2 matches at 12 bases. Trimming cost V 5 bases and J 5 bases; bases outside gene matches: 7. This CDR3 is 15 amino acids long. From germline, CDR1 is LGHDT and CDR2 YNNKEL (reference sequence). This CDR3 is CASSRRLAGDNEQYF. The CDR3 nucleotides are TGTGCCAGCAGCAGACGACTAGCGGGAGACAACGAGCAGTACTTC.

The chain links TRBV6-5 to TRBJ2-1; 8 bases map to TRBD2. The CDR3 has 14 amino acids. V lost 5 bases and J lost 9; bases outside the gene matches: 9. Looked up from germline, CDR1 is MNHEY and CDR2 is SVGAGI. CDR3 in DNA: TGTGCCAGCAGTACCGGGACTAGTTTTAGTGAGCAGTTCTTC. Its protein is CASSTGTSFSEQFF.

Only one count was recorded for this clonotype. A much larger clonotype is one base distant, so this may be a read error. The V call is TRBV11-2, the J call TRBJ2-2; D may be TRBD1 (6 bases). Germline values: CDR1 SGHAT, CDR2 FQNNGV. The CDR3 is 16 residues long. CDR3 sequence (DNA): TGTGCCTGCAGCCCATTAGGTAGCAGGGGATCCGGGGAGCTGTTTTTT. Translated, it gives CACSPLGSRGSGELFF. Filled out from reference TRBV11-2 and TRBJ2-2, the complete variable domain reads EAGVAQSPRYKIIEKRQSVAFWCNPISGHATLYWYQQILGQGPKLLIQFQNNGVVDDSQLPKDRFSAERLKGVDSTLKIQPAKLEDSAVYLCACSPLGSRGSGELFFGEGSRLTVL.

Ten or more counts support this clonotype. The J gene is TRBJ2-7, the V gene TRBV5-1; D uncertain. CDR3 length: 14 residues. Trimming cost V 0 bases and J 2 bases, with 9 bases left between them. Germline V CDR1 and CDR2: SGHRS, YFSETQ. Written as DNA, the CDR3 is TGCGCCAGCAGCTTGGGGACCCGGACCTACGAGCAGTACTTC. Protein product: CASSLGTRTYEQYF.

Many counts were recorded for this clonotype. The chain combines TRBV20-1 with TRBJ1-1; D gene ambiguous. CDR1 and CDR2 from the germline V gene are DFQATT and SNEGSKA (reference sequence). V lost 6 bases to trimming and J lost 11 bases, with 16 bases between them. This CDR3 comprises 11 residues. This CDR3 reads CSAPVIWEAFF. The CDR3 DNA follows: TGCAGTGCCCCGGTGATATGGGAGGCTTTCTTT.

This clonotype was seen at least ten times. The chain employs TRBV20-1 and TRBJ2-1; 14 bases fit TRBD2. Germline CDR1 and CDR2: DFQATT and SNEGSKA (reference sequence). The CDR3 is made up of 16 amino acids. V lost 3 bases, J lost 9 bases, and 10 bases stayed unmatched. CDR3 region: CSARRRGLAGVGEQFF. The CDR3, as DNA: TGCAGTGCTAGGAGGAGGGGACTAGCGGGAGTGGGTGAGCAGTTCTTC.

The V and J genes are TRBV5-1 and TRBJ2-5; 7 nucleotides align to TRBD1. V gave up 2 bases and J gave up 5 bases; unmatched junction bases: 6. Per the germline V gene, CDR1 is SGHRS and CDR2 is YFSETQ. This CDR3 is 14 amino acids long. CDR3 sequence (DNA): TGCGCCAGCAGCTTACAGGGGACCGTGGAGACCCAGTACTTC. Its translation: CASSLQGTVETQYF.

This clonotype has a count of ten or more. V usage is TRBV29-1 and J usage is TRBJ1-1, with D possibly being TRBD1 (5 bases). V was pared by 6 bases and J by 2 bases, with 13 bases between. Germline CDR1 and CDR2: SQVTM and ANQGSEA. The length of the CDR3 is 13 residues. CDR3 nucleotides: TGCAGCGTGGGATGGGACGGTAACACTGAAGCTTTCTTT. The encoded protein is CSVGWDGNTEAFF. Drawing the rest from reference TRBV29-1 and TRBJ1-1, the complete variable domain is SAVISQKPSRDICQRGTSLTIQCQVDSQVTMMFWYRQQPGQSLTLIATANQGSEATYESGFVIDKFPISRPNLTFSTLTVSNMSPEDSSIYLCSVGWDGNTEAFFGQGTRLTVV.

This clonotype was seen ten or more times. This chain joins TRBV28 and TRBJ1-2, with D possibly matching TRBD1 (5 bases). Trimming took off 6 bases at V and 8 bases at J, with 10 bases between the two ends. CDR1 MDHEN and CDR2 SYDVKM come from the germline V gene. The CDR3 contains 11 residues. The CDR3 DNA reads TGTGCCAGCAGACAGGCTAGCGGCTACACCTTC. Its protein product is CASRQASGYTF.